This T cell receptor (beta chain) was recovered during a study of blood T cell repertoires in COVID-19. On the study more broadly: Italy, Spain and the United States were the sources of the convalescent and acute COVID-19 samples. T cells, B-cell-depleted T cells, or PBMCs supplied cDNA or gDNA.

Losses at the gene ends were 8 bases for V and 1 base for J; bases not matched to a gene: 3. The CDR3 extends over 14 amino acids. Germline CDR1 is LNHDA and CDR2 is SQIVND (reference sequence). The authors' processing: Reference gene primers were amplified, and this amplification served to estimate nucleated cell counts. Clones were sequenced by immunoSEQ multiplex PCR, and TCRdb holds only the in-frame ones, with some missing. D and trimming were read from the DNA, whereas the V and J calls and clone size are those reported in that table. The repertoire holds 200,000 to 250,000 clones, with 70% to 90% as singletons.

This rearrangement joins TRBV19 to TRBJ1-5; TRBD1 matches 9 bases. Sequencing used peripheral blood. The sequence derives from a man aged 60-69 years with acute or convalescent COVID-19. CDR3 in amino acids: CASRGQGSNQPQHF. In DNA form, the CDR3 reads TGTGCCAGTCGGGGACAGGGCAGCAATCAGCCCCAGCATTTT. Based on the CDR3 plus reference TRBV19 and TRBJ1-5, the full variable domain is DGGITQSPKYLFRKEGQNVTLSCEQNLNHDAMYWYRQDPGQGLRLIYYSQIVNDFQKGDIAEGYSVSREKKESFPLTVTSAQKNPTAFYLCASRGQGSNQPQHFGDGTRLSIL.